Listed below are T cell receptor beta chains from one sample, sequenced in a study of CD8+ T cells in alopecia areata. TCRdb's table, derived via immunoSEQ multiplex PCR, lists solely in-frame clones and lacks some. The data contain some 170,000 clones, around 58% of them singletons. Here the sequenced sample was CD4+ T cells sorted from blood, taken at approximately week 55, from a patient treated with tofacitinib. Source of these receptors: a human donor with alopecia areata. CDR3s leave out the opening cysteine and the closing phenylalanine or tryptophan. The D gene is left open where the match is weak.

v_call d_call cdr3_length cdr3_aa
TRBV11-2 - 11 ASSLQSNQPQH
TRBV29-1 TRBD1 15 SAYEAGGQGKSYGYT
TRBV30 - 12 AWSEGNGNQPQH
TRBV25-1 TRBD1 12 ASSELRTGAEAF
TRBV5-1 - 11 ASRLDSTYEQY
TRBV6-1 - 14 ATSDPGTGTTGELF
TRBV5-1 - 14 ASSWPQGKIDTEAF
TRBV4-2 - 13 ASSQALQGDQPQH
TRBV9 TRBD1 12 ASSFTGGDQPQH
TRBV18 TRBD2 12 ASSPGGVRYEQY
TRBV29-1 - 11 SVAPSGRYEQY
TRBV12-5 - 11 ASGLGISYEQY
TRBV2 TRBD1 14 ASSLYVPTGKQPQH
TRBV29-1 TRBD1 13 SVKEGALAKNIQY
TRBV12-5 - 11 ASGLVQFNEQY
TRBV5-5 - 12 ASSLQSSNTEAF
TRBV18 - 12 ASSPRPGIDEQF
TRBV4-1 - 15 ASSQLDTKLAKNIQY
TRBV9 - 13 ASSFAGQNTGELF
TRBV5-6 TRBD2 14 ASSSLAGGLTDTQY
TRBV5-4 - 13 ASSQDRFQGYEQY
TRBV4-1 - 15 ASSRVQELLRNSPLH
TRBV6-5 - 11 ASSSTGGEGYT
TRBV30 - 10 AWNRDLYEQY
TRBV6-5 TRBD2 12 ASSPRGGQFEQY
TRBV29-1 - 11 SVEDRGNYEQY
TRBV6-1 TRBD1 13 ATRDSASRNQPQH
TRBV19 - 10 ASSQRTEKLF
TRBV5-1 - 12 ASSLQGRGETQY
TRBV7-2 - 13 ASSLQEASYNEQF
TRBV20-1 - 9 SAQYTGELF
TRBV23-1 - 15 ASNSTGHTTQADTQY
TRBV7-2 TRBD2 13 ASSFQRGGSETQY
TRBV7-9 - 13 ASSVMGGFDTEAF
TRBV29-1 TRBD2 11 SGGAAGQETQY
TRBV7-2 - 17 ASSLSHAGSSSYNSPLH
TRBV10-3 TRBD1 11 AISEEGTVGYT
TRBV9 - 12 ASSVGTNTGELF
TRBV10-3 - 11 AISDGQTQPQH
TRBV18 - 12 ASSPPGNNSPLH
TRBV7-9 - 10 ASSLSGAEAF
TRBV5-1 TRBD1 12 ASSSTGGEETQY
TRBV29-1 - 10 SVPHPGDGYT
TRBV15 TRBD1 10 ATSPQGMRQF
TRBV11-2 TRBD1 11 ASSFDRDGGYT
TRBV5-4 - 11 ASRNARGGGYT
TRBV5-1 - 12 ASSLGDVGNEQF
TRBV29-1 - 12 SVALTRGAGTQY
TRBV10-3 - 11 AISDGYTDTQY
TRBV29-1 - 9 SVGRADTQY
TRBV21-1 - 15 ASSKEAEIYANQPQH
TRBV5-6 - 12 ASSLGTHRETQY
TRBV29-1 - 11 SVLDSNNSPLH
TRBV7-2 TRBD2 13 ASSQRTSGQETQY